These T cell receptor beta chains were read from a single sample in a study of OX40 agonist ivuxolimab in advanced cancers. The method was immunoSEQ multiplex PCR; TCRdb's version includes in-frame clones alone and lacks a portion of them. The sample gives roughly 96,000 clones, 84% of which show up once; roughly 6% is in the top ten. This sample comprised CD4+ or CD8+ T cells sorted from blood, obtained in a trial of the OX40 agonist ivuxolimab. The receptors shown here come from an adult with an advanced solid tumor such as melanoma, head and neck, liver or kidney cancer. CDR3s include the opening cysteine and the closing phenylalanine or tryptophan. Each record gives: CDR3 protein, CDR3 DNA, J gene, V gene, D gene, clone size. A D gene is named only where the DNA matches it firmly. The size entry is marked missing in some rows and otherwise reads once, few, many or a size class.

CASSSAQGPNSPLHF TGTGCCAGCAGTTCCGCTCAGGGACCCAATTCACCCCTCCACTTT TRBJ1-6 TRBV27 NA NA
CATSSYQETQYF TGTGCCACCAGCAGTTATCAAGAGACCCAGTACTTC TRBJ2-5 TRBV15 NA NA
CASSNRGHQETQYF TGTGCCAGTAGTAATCGCGGTCATCAAGAGACCCAGTACTTC TRBJ2-5 TRBV19 NA NA
CASSKGREGRKDIQYF TGTGCCAGCAGCAAGGGCCGGGAGGGCCGGAAAGACATTCAGTACTTC TRBJ2-4 TRBV21-1 NA NA
CASSSGDSTDTQYF TGCGCCAGCAGCTCCGGGGACAGCACAGATACGCAGTATTTT TRBJ2-3 TRBV5-1 NA NA
CASSDTGGADTQYF TGTGCCAGCAGTGACACCGGGGGAGCGGATACGCAGTATTTT TRBJ2-3 TRBV6-4 NA NA
CASSLARSLQETQYF TGTGCCAGCAGCTTAGCGAGGTCCCTCCAAGAGACCCAGTACTTC TRBJ2-5 TRBV7-9 NA NA
CASSLAGLLGEQFF TGTGCCAGCAGCTTGGCCGGTTTGCTCGGCGAGCAGTTCTTC TRBJ2-1 TRBV5-6 NA NA
CASSEAGVGYTF TGTGCCAGCAGTGAAGCGGGGGTTGGCTACACCTTC TRBJ1-2 TRBV2 NA NA
CASGLGQKVGYTF TGTGCTAGTGGTCTCGGACAAAAGGTTGGCTACACCTTC TRBJ1-2 TRBV12-5 NA NA
CASSSPLAGSNEQFF TGTGCCAGCAGCTCCCCACTAGCGGGAAGTAATGAGCAGTTCTTC TRBJ2-1 TRBV11-1 TRBD2 NA
CASSQPGQRTEQYF TGTGCCAGCAGTCAACCGGGACAGCGAACGGAGCAGTACTTC TRBJ2-7 TRBV6-5 TRBD1 once
CASSQGPGDLWAFF TGTGCCAGCTCCCAAGGGCCGGGGGATTTGTGGGCTTTCTTT TRBJ1-1 TRBV6-4 NA NA
CASSLGLLETQYF TGTGCCAGCAGCTTAGGCCTGCTAGAGACCCAGTACTTC TRBJ2-5 TRBV7-7 NA few
CASSLRLAHPDTQYF TGTGCCAGCAGCTTGAGGCTAGCGCACCCAGATACGCAGTATTTT TRBJ2-3 TRBV11-2 NA NA
CAWRAMGQKRNTIYF TGTGCCTGGAGAGCAATGGGACAGAAGCGAAACACCATATATTTT TRBJ1-3 TRBV30 TRBD1 NA
CTTLRQGVGEQYF TGCACCACCCTAAGGCAGGGGGTGGGGGAGCAGTACTTC TRBJ2-5 TRBV1 NA NA
CASSPGLASRNRNNEQFF TGTGCCAGCTCACCCGGGCTAGCTTCAAGAAACAGGAACAATGAGCAGTTCTTC TRBJ2-1 TRBV18 NA NA
CNCHRVRGANVLTF TGCAACTGTCACAGGGTTCGTGGGGCCAACGTCCTGACTTTC TRBJ2-6 TRBV29-1 NA NA
CASSQKGEGYGYTF TGTGCCAGCAGCCAAAAGGGGGAGGGGTACGGCTACACCTTC TRBJ1-2 TRBV4-2 NA NA
CASSTGTGGYGGYTF TGTGCCAGCAGTACCGGGACAGGGGGTTATGGTGGCTACACCTTC TRBJ1-2 TRBV6-5 TRBD1 once
CASTIDATNEKLFF TGTGCCTCAACAATCGATGCAACTAATGAAAAACTGTTTTTT TRBJ1-4 TRBV19 NA NA
CASSHGQGGYGYTF TGTGCCAGCAGTCATGGACAGGGCGGCTATGGCTACACCTTC TRBJ1-2 TRBV7-2 TRBD1 NA
CASSSYGETQYF TGTGCCAGCAGCTCCTACGGAGAGACCCAGTACTTC TRBJ2-5 TRBV9 NA NA
CASSHAPNTPNTGELFF TGTGCCAGCAGTCACGCACCAAACACGCCGAACACCGGGGAGCTGTTTTTT TRBJ2-2 TRBV7-9 NA once
CATSPPPAGAYEQYF TGTGCCACCAGCCCCCCCCCAGCGGGAGCCTACGAGCAGTACTTC TRBJ2-7 TRBV15 TRBD2 NA
CASSFSSTGYTF TGTGCCAGCAGCTTCTCAAGTACCGGCTACACCTTC TRBJ1-2 TRBV5-4 NA NA
CAWSVGTLEAFF TGTGCCTGGAGTGTCGGGACATTAGAAGCTTTCTTT TRBJ1-1 TRBV30 NA NA
CASSLGGTIYEQYF TGTGCCAGCAGCTTAGGCGGCACCATCTACGAGCAGTACTTC TRBJ2-7 TRBV11-1 NA once
CASSGRVGTGELFF TGTGCCAGCAGCGGAAGGGTCGGCACCGGGGAGCTGTTTTTT TRBJ2-2 TRBV7-2 NA NA
CASSPRQVSYTDTQYF TGTGCCAGCAGTCCCCGACAGGTCTCCTACACAGATACGCAGTATTTT TRBJ2-3 TRBV27 NA NA
CASSPINRGPGELFF TGTGCCAGCTCACCAATAAACAGGGGGCCCGGGGAGCTGTTTTTT TRBJ2-2 TRBV18 TRBD1 NA
CASSLGLAGGDFANTGELFF TGTGCCAGCAGTCTTGGACTAGCGGGAGGGGACTTCGCGAACACCGGGGAGCTGTTTTTT TRBJ2-2 TRBV9 TRBD2 NA
CASSLGQATNEKLFF TGCGCCAGCAGCTTAGGACAAGCAACTAATGAAAAACTGTTTTTT TRBJ1-4 TRBV5-1 NA NA
CASSNYHTGTSGYEQYF TGTGCCAGCTCCAATTACCATACGGGGACTAGCGGTTACGAGCAGTACTTC TRBJ2-7 TRBV18 TRBD2 medium-sized
CASSPQTPGLGTDTQYF TGTGCCAGCTCACCACAAACGCCAGGGCTTGGCACAGATACGCAGTATTTT TRBJ2-3 TRBV18 NA NA
CASSPRGTGDGYTF TGTGCCAGCAGCCCGCGCGGGACAGGGGATGGCTACACCTTC TRBJ1-2 TRBV7-9 TRBD1 NA
CASMGSSPKGFF TGTGCCAGTATGGGTTCGAGTCCAAAAGGGTTCTTC TRBJ2-1 TRBV7-2 NA NA
CASSDFVADTQYF TGTGCCAGCAGTGATTTTGTCGCAGATACGCAGTATTTT TRBJ2-3 TRBV2 NA NA
CASSIEGGVEQYF TGTGCCAGTAGTATAGAAGGGGGAGTCGAGCAGTACTTC TRBJ2-7 TRBV19 NA NA
CAISETSGAYNEQFF TGTGCCATCAGTGAGACTAGCGGGGCCTACAATGAGCAGTTCTTC TRBJ2-1 TRBV10-3 TRBD2 NA
CAWSDWTWASYEQYF TGTGCCTGGAGTGACTGGACCTGGGCGTCCTACGAGCAGTACTTC TRBJ2-7 TRBV30 NA NA
CASSYEGRLNTEAFF TGTGCCAGCAGTTATGAAGGGAGATTGAACACTGAAGCTTTCTTT TRBJ1-1 TRBV6-5 NA NA
CASSPRNGYTF TGTGCCAGCAGCCCAAGAAATGGCTACACCTTC TRBJ1-2 TRBV11-2 NA NA
CASSRVDREKLFF TGTGCCAGCAGTCGGGTTGACCGAGAAAAACTGTTTTTT TRBJ1-4 TRBV6-6 NA NA
CASGLPQNTEAFF TGTGCTAGTGGTTTGCCCCAGAACACTGAAGCTTTCTTT TRBJ1-1 TRBV12-5 NA few
CASGLVPDGSSGANVLTF TGTGCTAGTGGTTTGGTACCCGACGGGAGCTCTGGGGCCAACGTCCTGACTTTC TRBJ2-6 TRBV12-5 NA NA